Reported below is one TCR beta chain. Antigen specificity is unknown. PBMCs were cryopreserved, and 1.5 to 2.5 micrograms of genomic DNA from them went into TCR beta libraries. Trimming cost V 6 bases and J 0 bases, with 11 bases left between them. Looked up from germline, CDR1 is MNHEY and CDR2 is SVGAGI. The CDR3 sequence is 14 residues long. This record comes from a study of cytotoxic CD8 clonotypes in ibrutinib-treated CLL. Clones were read by immunoSEQ multiplex PCR, and TCRdb kept only the in-frame ones, dropping some. The sample has over 200,000 clones; 75% to 80% are singletons. Findings and caveats of the study: Sustained-remission and progressing patients had unequal sampling times. Public clonotypes occurred uncommonly; on treatment, they contracted or remained stable.

The sequencing here drew on PBMCs, taken after 12 months of ibrutinib treatment. This TCR was recovered from a human donor with chronic lymphocytic leukemia. The chain is built from TRBV6-5 and TRBJ1-1; perhaps TRBD1 as D (5 bases). This chain's CDR3 is CASSLGRLNTEAFF. In DNA form, the CDR3 reads TGTGCCAGCAGCCTGGGACGGCTGAACACTGAAGCTTTCTTT.